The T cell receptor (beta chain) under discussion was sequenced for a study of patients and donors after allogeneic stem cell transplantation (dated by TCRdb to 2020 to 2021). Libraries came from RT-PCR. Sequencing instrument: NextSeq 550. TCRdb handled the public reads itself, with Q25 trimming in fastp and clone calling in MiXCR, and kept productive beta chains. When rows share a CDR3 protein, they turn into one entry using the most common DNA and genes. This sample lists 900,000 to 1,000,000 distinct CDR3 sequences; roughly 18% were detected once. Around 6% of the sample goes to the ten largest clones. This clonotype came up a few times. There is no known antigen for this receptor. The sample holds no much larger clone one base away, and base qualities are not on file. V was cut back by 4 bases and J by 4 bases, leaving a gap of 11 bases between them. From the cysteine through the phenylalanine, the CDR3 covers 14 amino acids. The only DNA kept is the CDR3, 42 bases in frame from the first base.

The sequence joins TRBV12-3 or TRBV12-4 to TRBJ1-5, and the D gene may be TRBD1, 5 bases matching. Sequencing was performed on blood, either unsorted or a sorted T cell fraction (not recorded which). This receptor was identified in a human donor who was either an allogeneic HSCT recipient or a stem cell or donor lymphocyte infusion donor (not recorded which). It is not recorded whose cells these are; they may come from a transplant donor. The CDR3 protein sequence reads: CASSSGRSNQPQHF. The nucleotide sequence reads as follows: TGTGCCAGCAGTTCAGGGAGAAGTAATCAGCCCCAGCATTTT.